This T cell receptor beta chain derives from a study of HIV-infected patients and healthy controls. V gave up 4 bases and J gave up 8 bases; unmatched junction bases: 5. The CDR3 sequence is 12 residues long. Germline V lookup: CDR1 SGDLS, CDR2 YYNGEE. A few counts support this clonotype. TCRdb itself ran the 5' RACE reads through MiXCR, one entry per CDR3 protein. This sample has 65,000 to 70,000 distinct CDR3 sequences; roughly a sixth occur once, and the top ten carry approximately 6%. The sample comprised CD4+ T cells from blood. V usage is TRBV9 and J usage is TRBJ1-1; 7 nucleotides match TRBD1. The origin of this receptor is a human donor in good health. CDR3 sequence reads: CASSSYRGEAFF. The CDR3 nucleotides are TGTGCCAGCAGCTCATACAGGGGAGAAGCTTTCTTT.